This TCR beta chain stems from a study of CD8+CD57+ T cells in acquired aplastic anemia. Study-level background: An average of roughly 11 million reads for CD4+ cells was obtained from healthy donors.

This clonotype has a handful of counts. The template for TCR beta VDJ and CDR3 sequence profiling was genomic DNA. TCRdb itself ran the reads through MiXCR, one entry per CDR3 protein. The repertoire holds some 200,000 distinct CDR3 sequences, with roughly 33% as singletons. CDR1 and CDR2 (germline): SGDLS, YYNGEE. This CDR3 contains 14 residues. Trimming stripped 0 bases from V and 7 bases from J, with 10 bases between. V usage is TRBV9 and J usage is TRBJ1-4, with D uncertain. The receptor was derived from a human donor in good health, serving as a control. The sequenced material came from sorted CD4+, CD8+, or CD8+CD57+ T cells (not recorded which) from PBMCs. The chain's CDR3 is CASSVGPGVEKLFF. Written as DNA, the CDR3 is TGTGCCAGCAGCGTAGGTCCCGGGGTTGAAAAACTGTTTTTT.